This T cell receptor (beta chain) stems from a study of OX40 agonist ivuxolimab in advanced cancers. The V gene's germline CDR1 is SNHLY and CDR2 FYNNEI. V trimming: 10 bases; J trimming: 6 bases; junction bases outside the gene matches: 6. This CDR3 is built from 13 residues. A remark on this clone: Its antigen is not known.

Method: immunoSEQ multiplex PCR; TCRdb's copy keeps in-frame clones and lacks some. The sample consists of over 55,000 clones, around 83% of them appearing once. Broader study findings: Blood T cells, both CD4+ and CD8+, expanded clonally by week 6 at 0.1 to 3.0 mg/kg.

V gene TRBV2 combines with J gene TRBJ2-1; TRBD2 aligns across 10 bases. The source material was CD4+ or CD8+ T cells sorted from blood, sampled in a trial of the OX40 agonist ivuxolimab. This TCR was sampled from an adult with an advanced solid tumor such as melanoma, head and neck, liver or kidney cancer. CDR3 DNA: TGTGCCACCCAAGCGGGGGGGCTCAATGAGCAGTTCTTC. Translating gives CATQAGGLNEQFF.